Below, 21 T cell receptor beta chains from the same sample are listed, as sequenced in a study of shared clonotypes between healthy human individuals. Clones were read by immunoSEQ multiplex PCR, and TCRdb kept only the in-frame ones, dropping some. The table shows around 690,000 clones, with less than 95% occurring only once. Specimen: memory CD8+ T cells from PBMCs. Subset indicated: CD45RO+ cells pooled with CCR7-negative TemRA cells. These receptors came from a young man in good health. Some clones in this sample may be carry-over from other donors' samples.

The chain has TRBV6-6 and TRBJ2-7, with D maybe TRBD1 (6 bases). Looked up from germline, CDR1 is MNHNY and CDR2 is SVGAGI (reference sequence). The V end was cut by 2 bases, the J end by 9 bases, with 11 bases between. There are 12 residues in the CDR3. CDR3 sequence reads: CASSYTGQTQYF. CDR3 nucleotides: TGTGCCAGCAGTTACACGGGACAAACGCAGTACTTC.

This chain joins TRBV6-6 and TRBJ1-3; D unresolved. Trimming shortened V by 5 bases and J by 8 bases, and 19 bases separated the two germline ends. CDR1 and CDR2 (germline): MNHNY, SVGAGI (reference sequence). This CDR3 is built from 15 residues. For the CDR3, the DNA is TGTGCCAGCAGTGCCCCGACATCCGAAAGGGACACCATATATTTT. It yields the protein CASSAPTSERDTIYF.

V and J are TRBV25-1 and TRBJ2-1; no definite D call. From germline, CDR1 is MGHDK and CDR2 SYGVNS. The germline V and J ends were trimmed by 2 bases and 2 bases, with 10 bases remaining between them. This CDR3 has 15 residues. The CDR3: CASSEVGWAYNEQFF. Written as DNA, the CDR3 is TGTGCCAGCAGTGAAGTTGGTTGGGCCTACAATGAGCAGTTCTTC.

V gene TRBV6-1 combines with J gene TRBJ1-5; D may be TRBD1 (6 bases). Germline CDR1 and CDR2: MNHNS and SASEGT. Trimming removed 7 bases at V and 6 bases at J, with 16 bases between. CDR3 length: 14 residues. CDR3 DNA: TGTGCCAGCACCGAGGGGGGGCGCGTTCAGCCCCAGCATTTT. This gives the protein CASTEGGRVQPQHF.

This chain uses TRBV9 with TRBJ2-7, with TRBD2 identical over 10 bases. The V gene end was trimmed by 4 bases and the J gene end by 3 bases; junction bases not matched to a gene: 7. In germline, CDR1 is SGDLS, CDR2 YYNGEE. There are 15 residues in the CDR3. DNA of the CDR3: TGTGCCAGCAGCTATTCTAGCGGGAGAAACTACGAGCAGTACTTC. Protein product: CASSYSSGRNYEQYF.

The CDR3 coding sequence is TGTGCCAGCAGCCTCGGGTTGGGGACCACTGGGGCCAACGTCCTGACTTTC. Translated, it gives CASSLGLGTTGANVLTF. This chain uses TRBV5-6 with TRBJ2-6; D may match TRBD1 or TRBD2 (5 bases each). The CDR3 length is 17 residues. Germline lookup yields CDR1 SGHDT and CDR2 YYEEEE. Trimming removed 4 bases at V and 2 bases at J, with 16 bases between.

The chain links TRBV4-2 to TRBJ1-2; no firm D call. V lost 4 bases and J lost 0, with 12 bases in between. The CDR3 has 15 residues. The germline V gene has CDR1 LGHNA and CDR2 YNFKEQ. The CDR3 region is CASSRPGGANYGYTF. Written as DNA, the CDR3 is TGTGCCAGCAGCCGCCCGGGTGGGGCTAACTATGGCTACACCTTC.

V and J are TRBV5-1 and TRBJ2-7; tentatively, D is TRBD2 (5 bases). The germline CDR1 and CDR2 sequences are SGHRS and YFSETQ. The CDR3 loop spans 14 amino acids. Trimming pared 1 base from V and 2 bases from J, leaving 10 bases between. The CDR3 sequence: CASSLWSGPYEQYF. The DNA for the CDR3 is TGCGCCAGCAGCTTGTGGAGCGGACCCTACGAGCAGTACTTC.

This chain joins TRBV5-4 and TRBJ2-7, with TRBD2 matching 7 bases. CDR1 and CDR2 from the germline V gene are SGHNT and YYREEE (reference sequence). This CDR3 is 16 amino acids long. With V trimmed by 4 bases and J by 4 bases, 14 bases remained unmatched. CDR3 loop: CASSPGSGLPDYEQYF. The CDR3 nucleotides are TGTGCCAGCAGCCCGGGGTCGGGACTACCGGATTACGAGCAGTACTTC.

In its sample, this clone was seen a few times. The chain joins TRBV18 to TRBJ2-4; 7 bases agree with TRBD1. The CDR3 consists of 14 residues. J gave up 7 bases and V 3 bases, and 6 bases lay outside the gene matches. In germline, CDR1 is KGHSH, CDR2 LQKENI. Written as DNA, the CDR3 is TGTGCCAGCTCACCTGACAGGGTGGGGAACATTCAGTACTTC. Amino acids: CASSPDRVGNIQYF. Variable domain in full (rest from reference TRBV18 and TRBJ2-4): NAGVMQNPRHLVRRRGQEARLRCSPMKGHSHVYWYRQLPEEGLKFMVYLQKENIIDESGMPKERFSAEFPKEGPSILRIQQVVRGDSAAYFCASSPDRVGNIQYFGAGTRLSVL.

Only one count was recorded for this clone. The chain uses TRBV13 and TRBJ2-4, with 7 bases aligning to TRBD2. CDR3 length: 13 amino acids. Germline V lookup: CDR1 PRHDT, CDR2 FYEKMQ (reference sequence). The trim removed 0 bases at V and 8 bases at J, leaving 1 base unmatched. CDR3: CASSLGRGDIQYF. The CDR3 DNA sequence: TGTGCCAGCAGCTTAGGCCGGGGGGACATTCAGTACTTC.

Regarding this clone: It differs at one base from a far larger clone, so likely a read error. The V and J genes are TRBV9 and TRBJ1-1; unclear D gene. CDR1 and CDR2 (germline): SGDLS, YYNGEE. This CDR3 contains 13 residues. Between the trimmed V and J ends, which lost 1 base and 3 bases, there was a span of 7 bases. The CDR3 coding sequence is TGTGCCAGCAGCGTAATGCCGTACACTGAAGCTTTCTTT. Translated: CASSVMPYTEAFF. Filled out from reference TRBV9 and TRBJ1-1, the complete variable domain reads DSGVTQTPKHLITATGQRVTLRCSPRSGDLSVYWYQQSLDQGLQFLIQYYNGEERAKGNILERFSAQQFPDLHSELNLSSLELGDSALYFCASSVMPYTEAFFGQGTRLTVV.

The chain carries TRBV28 and TRBJ1-2, with a weak D call TRBD1 (5 bases). Germline loops: CDR1 MDHEN, CDR2 SYDVKM. V shed 8 bases and J shed 8 bases, with 15 bases lying between them. CDR3 length equals 12 residues. The CDR3 sequence: CASWRGVHGYTF. CDR3 DNA sequence: TGTGCCAGCTGGCGAGGGGTTCACGGCTACACCTTC.

As for this clone: Other nucleotide sequences in the sample specify the same CDR3. The chain couples TRBV30 to TRBJ1-5, with 7 bases aligning to TRBD1. CDR1 GTSNPN and CDR2 SVGIG come from the germline V gene (reference sequence). This CDR3 is built from 14 residues. V gave up 2 bases and J gave up 2 bases; unmatched junction bases: 3. The CDR3 DNA sequence: TGTGCCTGGAGTACCGGGACAGGCAATCAGCCCCAGCATTTT. It yields the protein CAWSTGTGNQPQHF.

The rearrangement links TRBV7-6 to TRBJ2-3; 12 bases fit TRBD2. The CDR3 contains 18 residues. Per the germline V gene, CDR1 is SGHVS and CDR2 is FNYEAQ. The trim removed 1 base at V and 2 bases at J, leaving 7 bases unmatched. The CDR3 nucleotides are TGTGCCAGCAGCTTAGGGGGGACTAGCGGGCCCAACACAGATACGCAGTATTTT. It yields the protein CASSLGGTSGPNTDTQYF.

This chain uses TRBV27 with TRBJ2-2; TRBD2 matches at 14 bases. V was clipped by 8 bases and J by 4 bases; unmatched bases: 9. The CDR3 sequence is 17 residues long. Looked up from germline, CDR1 is MNHEY and CDR2 is SMNVEV (reference sequence). The CDR3 DNA sequence: TGTGCCAGCGGGACTAGCGGGAGCCTCGTCGTCACCGGGGAGCTGTTTTTT. This encodes CASGTSGSLVVTGELFF.

The chain links TRBV5-1 to TRBJ1-3, with TRBD1 identical over 10 bases. This CDR3 has 17 residues. The germline V gene encodes CDR1 SGHRS and CDR2 YFSETQ. V lost 4 bases, J lost 2 bases, and 9 bases stayed unmatched. The CDR3 sequence: CASSPFGQGEAGNTIYF. CDR3 nucleotide sequence: TGCGCCAGCAGCCCGTTTGGACAGGGGGAAGCTGGAAACACCATATATTTT.

The chain is built from TRBV28 and TRBJ2-7; D is tentatively TRBD1 or TRBD2 (5 bases each). V lost 9 bases to trimming and J lost 11 bases, with 11 bases between them. This CDR3 comprises 9 residues. Germline values: CDR1 MDHEN, CDR2 SYDVKM. CDR3 sequence (DNA): TGTGCCAGAAGACTACAGGAGTACTTC. Protein product: CARRLQEYF.

The chain employs TRBV28 and TRBJ1-1, with no clear D. Trimming stripped 0 bases from V and 3 bases from J, with 8 bases between. CDR1 and CDR2 from the germline V gene are MDHEN and SYDVKM. The CDR3 loop spans 14 amino acids. The chain's CDR3 is CASSLWGEDTEAFF. The CDR3 DNA follows: TGTGCCAGCAGTTTATGGGGAGAGGACACTGAAGCTTTCTTT. Supplemented by reference TRBV28 and TRBJ1-1, the full variable domain reads DVKVTQSSRYLVKRTGEKVFLECVQDMDHENMFWYRQDPGLGLRLIYFSYDVKMKEKGDIPEGYSVSREKKERFSLILESASTNQTSMYLCASSLWGEDTEAFFGQGTRLTVV.

This clone was recorded once. This chain connects TRBV9 to TRBJ2-1; maybe TRBD1 (6 bases). This CDR3 has 14 residues. V gave up 4 bases and J gave up 3 bases, with 11 bases separating them. Germline assignment: CDR1 SGDLS and CDR2 YYNGEE. The DNA for the CDR3 is TGTGCCAGCAGCCCTACAGGGATCTACAATGAGCAGTTCTTC. Protein sequence: CASSPTGIYNEQFF.

The V gene is TRBV19, the J gene TRBJ2-1; D may be TRBD1 (5 bases). This CDR3 is built from 13 residues. V lost 1 base and J lost 6, with 7 bases in between. Germline CDR1 is LNHDA and CDR2 is SQIVND (reference sequence). In DNA form, the CDR3 reads TGTGCCAGTAGTATAGTCGACAGCAATGAGCAGTTCTTC. This translates into CASSIVDSNEQFF.